This T cell receptor beta chain was identified during a study of response to subunit inactivated influenza vaccine. Study findings and constraints: Authors proposed each seasonal influenza vaccination draws in few new T cells.

With regard to this clonotype: Antigen unknown.

CDR1 MNHEY and CDR2 SMNVEV come from the germline V gene (reference sequence). CDR3 size: 16 residues. V shed 6 bases and J 9 bases; nucleotides not matched to a gene: 12. From the RT-PCR reads, TCRdb called clonotypes with MiXCR, one entry per CDR3 protein. The sample records more than 600,000 distinct CDR3 sequences, about a fifth being singletons. The sample here was PBMCs from blood, taken more than 4 days after vaccination. The receptor comes from a man aged 45-60 years who received an inactivated influenza vaccine. This chain links TRBV27 with TRBJ2-1; 12 bases are a match to TRBD2. The CDR3 here is CASRLAGGPALGEQFF. CDR3 bases: TGTGCCAGCAGGCTAGCGGGAGGGCCCGCCCTGGGTGAGCAGTTCTTC.